This record looks at one TCR beta chain sequence and its context. With the 5' RACE reads reprocessed, TCRdb shows one record per CDR3 protein and no DNA. Its listing shows 150,000 or so distinct CDR3 sequences. The CDR3 covers 13 residues. Germline V gene lookup returns CDR1 SQVTM and CDR2 ANQGSEA. The source of the sample is a study of T cells expressing NK-cell markers. The sample was blood T cells: a sorted CD56 or NKG2C T cell subset, CD4+ or CD8+ T cells, or bulk PBMC T cells (not recorded which). This sequence was found in a woman aged 50 to 65 in good health. The chain carries TRBV29-1 and TRBJ1-1; TCRdb picks TRBD1, but there is no DNA to check that call. Here the CDR3 reads CSVRDRGNAEAFF.